The clone carrying this TCR beta chain was observed a handful of times. Its antigen remains unidentified. This specimen comes from a study of PD-1 blockade in classical Hodgkin lymphoma. Repertoires were generated with immunoSEQ multiplex PCR, while TCRdb's copy carries only in-frame clones and drops some. The profile shows about 60,000 clones, about 89% of them singletons. Study-wide points: Newly diagnosed patients were said to have less baseline TCR diversity than healthy donors did.

Sample time point: cycle 4 day 1 (C4D1), after more than 5 weeks of nivolumab. With no exception, relapse followed autologous stem cell transplantation in all patients, and brentuximab vedotin exposure varied. The length of the CDR3 is 11 residues. Trimming pared 7 bases from V and 7 bases from J, leaving 10 bases between. Germline values: CDR1 LNHDA, CDR2 SQIVND (reference sequence). The chain recombines TRBV19 with TRBJ1-1; D is unclear. This receptor was identified in a human donor with classical Hodgkin lymphoma. The starting material was peripheral blood mononuclear cells (PBMCs), obtained before the fourth cycle of nivolumab. The chain's CDR3 is CASNIRGEAFF. The DNA of the CDR3 is TGTGCCAGTAATATCCGGGGTGAAGCTTTCTTT.